What follows are 17 T cell receptor beta chains derived from one specimen sequenced in a study of shared clonotypes between healthy human individuals. Naive-designated CD8 cells lacked CD45RO, were positively enriched for CCR7, and omitted terminally differentiated effector memory CD45RA+ cells. Assay used: immunoSEQ multiplex PCR; TCRdb lists only in-frame clones, some missing. The repertoire holds approximately 840,000 clones, with about 96% as singletons. What was sequenced was naive CD8+ T cells sorted from blood. The receptors stem from a man younger than 40 in good health.

This clone was detected once. CDR3 amino acids: CASSGQGQLFF. CDR3 sequence (DNA): TGTGCCAGCAGCGGCCAGGGACAACTGTTTTTT. V gene TRBV9 combines with J gene TRBJ2-2; maybe TRBD1 (6 bases). Germline CDR1 reads SGDLS; CDR2 reads YYNGEE. Between the trimmed V and J ends, which lost 3 bases and 14 bases, there was a span of 11 bases. The CDR3 spans 11 residues.

The J gene is TRBJ1-1, the V gene TRBV5-4, with a weak D call TRBD1 (5 bases). This CDR3 comprises 15 residues. Trimming pared 4 bases from V and 7 bases from J, leaving 20 bases between. The germline gives CDR1 SGHNT, CDR2 YYREEE (reference sequence). CDR3 bases: TGTGCCAGCAGCCTGAACTACGGACAACCCTATGAAGCTTTCTTT. It codes for CASSLNYGQPYEAFF.

This clone was seen once. V is TRBV28 and J is TRBJ2-7; TRBD1 might be the D (7 bases). V dropped 1 base and J dropped 0 bases, with 16 bases sitting between them. The CDR3 is 17 residues long. The germline V gene encodes CDR1 MDHEN and CDR2 SYDVKM. DNA for the CDR3: TGTGCCAGCAGTTTATTAGTTAGACAGGGAGGCTCCTACGAGCAGTACTTC. This sequence encodes CASSLLVRQGGSYEQYF.

Concerning this clone: Other DNA sequences of this sample code for an identical CDR3. The chain joins TRBV7-9 to TRBJ2-7; D gene uncertain. The V and J ends lost 5 bases and 2 bases respectively, with 7 bases between them. Germline V gene sequence: CDR1 SEHNR, CDR2 FQNEAQ (reference sequence). The CDR3 contains 12 residues. DNA for the CDR3: TGTGCCAGCAGCAGACAAGCCTACGAGCAGTACTTC. Translation gives CASSRQAYEQYF.

The chain has TRBV27 and TRBJ2-7; 9 positions match TRBD1. CDR3 length: 16 amino acids. Germline V lookup: CDR1 MNHEY, CDR2 SMNVEV (reference sequence). The V gene end was trimmed by 4 bases and the J gene end by 0 bases; junction bases not matched to a gene: 7. The CDR3 DNA follows: TGTGCCAGCAGTTCCTATTCGGGACAGGGCTCCTACGAGCAGTACTTC. Amino acid sequence: CASSSYSGQGSYEQYF.

This rearrangement joins TRBV11-2 to TRBJ2-3; no reliable D call. The ends were cut back, 5 bases at V and 4 bases at J, with 7 bases in the middle. This CDR3 has 12 amino acids. Germline lookup yields CDR1 SGHAT and CDR2 FQNNGV. CDR3 sequence (DNA): TGTGCCAGCAGCGCTATGGCAGATACGCAGTATTTT. Translated, it gives CASSAMADTQYF.

The rearrangement links TRBV7-8 to TRBJ2-1; the match to TRBD1 covers 8 bases. Germline CDR1 SGHVS, CDR2 FQNEAQ. V lost 6 bases to trimming and J lost 8 bases; unmatched junction nucleotides: 12. The CDR3 runs to 15 residues. CDR3 bases: TGTGCCAGCAGGGGCCGGACAGGGATTCAGGATGAGCAGTTCTTC. Translated: CASRGRTGIQDEQFF.

The V and J genes are TRBV27 and TRBJ2-7, with unresolved D. The CDR3 totals 11 residues. V lost 5 bases to trimming and J lost 6 bases, with 8 bases between them. Germline V gene sequence: CDR1 MNHEY, CDR2 SMNVEV (reference sequence). The CDR3 region has the DNA TGTGCCAGCAGTAAAAGTGGCGAGCAGTACTTC. Translated, it gives CASSKSGEQYF.

This clone was detected once. The chain couples TRBV29-1 to TRBJ1-2, with D possibly matching TRBD1 (5 bases). This CDR3 is 11 amino acids long. Per the germline V gene, CDR1 is SQVTM and CDR2 is ANQGSEA. Here the CDR3 DNA reads TGCGCGGTATGGGCAGGGCCCGGCTACACCTTC. Its protein is CAVWAGPGYTF.

The V call is TRBV28, the J call TRBJ2-5; possible D gene TRBD1, 7 bases. The CDR3 is 14 amino acids. CDR1 and CDR2 (germline): MDHEN, SYDVKM. The V end lost 6 bases, the J end lost 5 bases, and 16 bases lay between the germline ends. The CDR3 reads CASSLTGRHETQYF. The CDR3 DNA follows: TGTGCCAGCAGCTTGACAGGGAGGCACGAGACCCAGTACTTC.

J is TRBJ2-7 and V is TRBV27; TRBD2 agrees at 10 bases. Germline V CDR1 and CDR2: MNHEY, SMNVEV (reference sequence). The CDR3 contains 19 residues. With 6 bases clipped from V and 0 bases from J, the junction kept 17 bases outside the gene matches. CDR3 bases: TGTGCCAGCAGCCCACGCGCCGGGGCTAGCGGGAGCTTCTCCTACGAGCAGTACTTC. Amino acid sequence: CASSPRAGASGSFSYEQYF.

The CDR3 DNA sequence: TGTGCCAGCAGTGAGGACTCCGGGGATGAAAAACTGTTTTTT. Translated: CASSEDSGDEKLFF. The V call is TRBV2, the J call TRBJ1-4; unclear D gene. This CDR3 spans 14 amino acids. In germline, CDR1 is SNHLY, CDR2 FYNNEI. The V end lost 3 bases, the J end lost 6 bases, and 11 bases lay between the germline ends.

Turning to this clone: At the DNA level, this CDR3 is encoded by other sequences in the same sample as well. The rearrangement uses TRBV11-2 and TRBJ2-7, with unresolved D. The CDR3 has 12 amino acids. Looked up from germline, CDR1 is SGHAT and CDR2 is FQNNGV. Deletions cut 1 base from V and 6 bases from J, with 7 bases between. The CDR3 sequence: CASSLGPREQYF. As DNA, the CDR3 is TGTGCCAGCAGCTTAGGTCCCCGCGAGCAGTACTTC.

The rearrangement joins TRBV5-8 to TRBJ2-7; D gene uncertain. CDR3 length: 13 amino acids. V lost 2 bases to trimming and J lost 7 bases, with 13 bases between them. Germline V gene sequence: CDR1 SGHTS, CDR2 YDEGEE. The CDR3 DNA sequence: TGTGCCAGCAGCTTCCCCTCGTTGAGGGAGCAGTACTTC. This gives the protein CASSFPSLREQYF.

The chain is built from TRBV4-1 and TRBJ2-7; D is perhaps TRBD2 (6 bases). The germline V and J ends were trimmed by 4 bases and 3 bases, with 19 bases remaining between them. This CDR3 is built from 16 residues. Germline V lookup: CDR1 MGHRA, CDR2 YSYEKL. The CDR3 sequence: CASSPRAGGVRYEQYF. CDR3 nucleotides: TGCGCCAGCAGCCCACGAGCGGGCGGGGTCCGCTACGAGCAGTACTTC.

The chain couples TRBV7-9 to TRBJ2-1, with D tentatively TRBD1 (6 bases). The germline CDR1 and CDR2 sequences are SEHNR and FQNEAQ (reference sequence). This CDR3 has 11 residues. V lost 7 bases, J lost 10 bases, and 11 bases lay in between. CDR3 bases: TGTGCCAGCACCCTCGGACAGGAGCAGTTCTTC. The encoded protein is CASTLGQEQFF.

V usage is TRBV10-3 and J usage is TRBJ2-7, with 9 positions matching TRBD2. Germline loops: CDR1 ENHRY, CDR2 SYGVKD. CDR3 length: 14 amino acids. Trimming at V came to 2 bases and at J to 4 bases, leaving 3 bases not matched to a gene. For the CDR3, the DNA is TGTGCCATCAGTGAGGCAGCGGGAGGTTACGAGCAGTACTTC. This gives the protein CAISEAAGGYEQYF.